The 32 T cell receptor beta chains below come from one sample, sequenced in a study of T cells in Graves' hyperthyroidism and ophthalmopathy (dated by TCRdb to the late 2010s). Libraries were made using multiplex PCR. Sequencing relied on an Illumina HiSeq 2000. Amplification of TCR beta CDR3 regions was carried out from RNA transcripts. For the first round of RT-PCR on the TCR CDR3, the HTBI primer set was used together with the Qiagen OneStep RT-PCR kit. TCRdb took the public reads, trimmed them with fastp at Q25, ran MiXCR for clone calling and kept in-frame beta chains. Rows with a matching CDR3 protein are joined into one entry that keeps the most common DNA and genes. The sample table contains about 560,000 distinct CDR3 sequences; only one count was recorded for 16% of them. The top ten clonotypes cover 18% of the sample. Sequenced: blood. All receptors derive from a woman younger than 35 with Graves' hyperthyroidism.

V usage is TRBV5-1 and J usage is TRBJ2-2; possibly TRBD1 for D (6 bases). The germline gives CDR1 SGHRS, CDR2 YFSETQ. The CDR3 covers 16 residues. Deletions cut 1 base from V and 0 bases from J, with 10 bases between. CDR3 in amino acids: CASSLRGHTNTGELFF. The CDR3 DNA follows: TGCGCCAGCAGCTTGCGGGGACACACGAACACCGGGGAGCTGTTTTTT.

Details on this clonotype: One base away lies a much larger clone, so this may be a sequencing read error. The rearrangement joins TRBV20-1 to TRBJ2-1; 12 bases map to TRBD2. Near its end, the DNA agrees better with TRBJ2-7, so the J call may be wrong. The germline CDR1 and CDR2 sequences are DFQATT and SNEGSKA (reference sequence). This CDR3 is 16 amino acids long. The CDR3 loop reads CSASLLAGGTYNEQYF. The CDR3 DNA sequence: TGCAGTGCGAGCCTACTAGCGGGGGGTACCTACAATGAGCAGTACTTC.

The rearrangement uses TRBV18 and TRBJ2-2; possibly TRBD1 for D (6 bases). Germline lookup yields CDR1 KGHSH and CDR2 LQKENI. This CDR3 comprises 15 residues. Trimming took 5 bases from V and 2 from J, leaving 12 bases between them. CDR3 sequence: CASSYRQANTGELFF. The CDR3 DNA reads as TGTGCCAGCTCATACCGACAGGCCAACACCGGGGAGCTGTTTTTT.

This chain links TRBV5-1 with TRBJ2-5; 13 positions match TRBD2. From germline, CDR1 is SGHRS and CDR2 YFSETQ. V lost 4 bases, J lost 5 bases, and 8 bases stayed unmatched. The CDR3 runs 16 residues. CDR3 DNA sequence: TGCGCCAGCAGCCTTCGACTAGCGGGGGGCATGGAGACCCAGTACTTC. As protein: CASSLRLAGGMETQYF.

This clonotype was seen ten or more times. The CDR3 nucleotides read TGTGCCAGCAGCCAAGGGGGCCTAAACACTGAAGCTTTCTTT. Protein sequence: CASSQGGLNTEAFF. V and J are TRBV3-1 and TRBJ1-1; possibly TRBD1 for D (5 bases). V gave up 1 base and J gave up 2 bases, with 8 bases separating them. The CDR3 sequence is 14 residues long. In germline, CDR1 is LGHDT, CDR2 YNNKEL (reference sequence).

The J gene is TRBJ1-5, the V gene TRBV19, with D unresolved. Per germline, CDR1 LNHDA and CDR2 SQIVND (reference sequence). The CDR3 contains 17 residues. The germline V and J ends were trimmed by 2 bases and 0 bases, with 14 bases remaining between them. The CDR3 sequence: CASSIWEGSYSNQPQHF. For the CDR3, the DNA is TGTGCCAGTAGTATATGGGAGGGATCCTATAGCAATCAGCCCCAGCATTTT. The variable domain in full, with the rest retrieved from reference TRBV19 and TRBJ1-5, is DGGITQSPKYLFRKEGQNVTLSCEQNLNHDAMYWYRQDPGQGLRLIYYSQIVNDFQKGDIAEGYSVSREKKESFPLTVTSAQKNPTAFYLCASSIWEGSYSNQPQHFGDGTRLSIL.

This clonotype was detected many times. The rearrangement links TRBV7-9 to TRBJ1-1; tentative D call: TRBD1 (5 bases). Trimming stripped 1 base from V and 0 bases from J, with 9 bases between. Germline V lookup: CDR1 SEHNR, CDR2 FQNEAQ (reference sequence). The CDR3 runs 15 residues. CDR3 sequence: CASSLEGTMNTEAFF. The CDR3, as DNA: TGTGCCAGCAGCTTAGAAGGGACCATGAACACTGAAGCTTTCTTT.

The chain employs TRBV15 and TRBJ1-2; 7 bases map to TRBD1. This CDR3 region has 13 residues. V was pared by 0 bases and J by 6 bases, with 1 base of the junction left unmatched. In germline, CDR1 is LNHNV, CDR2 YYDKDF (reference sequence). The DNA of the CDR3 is TGTGCCACCAGCAGAGAAGGGACAGATGGCTACACCTTC. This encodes CATSREGTDGYTF.

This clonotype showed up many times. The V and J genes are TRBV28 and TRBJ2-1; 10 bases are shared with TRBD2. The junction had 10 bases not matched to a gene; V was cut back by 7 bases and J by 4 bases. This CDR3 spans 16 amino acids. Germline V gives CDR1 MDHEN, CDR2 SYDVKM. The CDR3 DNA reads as TGTGCCAGCACCCCAGTAGCGGGAGGAACTTACAATGAGCAGTTCTTC. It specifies CASTPVAGGTYNEQFF. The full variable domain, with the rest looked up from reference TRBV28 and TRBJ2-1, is DVKVTQSSRYLVKRTGEKVFLECVQDMDHENMFWYRQDPGLGLRLIYFSYDVKMKEKGDIPEGYSVSREKKERFSLILESASTNQTSMYLCASTPVAGGTYNEQFFGPGTRLTVL.

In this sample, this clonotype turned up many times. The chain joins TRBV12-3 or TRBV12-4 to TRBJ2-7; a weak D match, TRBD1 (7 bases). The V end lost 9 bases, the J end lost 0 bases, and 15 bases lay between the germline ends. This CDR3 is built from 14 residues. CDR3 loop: CARPGGTVSYEQYF. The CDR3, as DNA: TGTGCCAGACCTGGGGGGACAGTCTCCTACGAGCAGTACTTC.

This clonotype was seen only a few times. This chain's CDR3 is CATQIAGGAMETQYF. CDR3 coding DNA: TGTGCCACCCAGATAGCGGGGGGGGCTATGGAGACCCAGTACTTC. V usage is TRBV11-2 and J usage is TRBJ2-5, with TRBD2 matching over 11 bases. In germline, CDR1 is SGHAT, CDR2 FQNNGV. The V and J ends lost 10 bases and 5 bases, in that order; junction bases with no gene match: 12. The CDR3 totals 15 residues. Together with reference TRBV11-2 and TRBJ2-5, the CDR3 gives the full variable domain: EAGVAQSPRYKIIEKRQSVAFWCNPISGHATLYWYQQILGQGPKLLIQFQNNGVVDDSQLPKDRFSAERLKGVDSTLKIQPAKLEDSAVYLCATQIAGGAMETQYFGPGTRLLVL.

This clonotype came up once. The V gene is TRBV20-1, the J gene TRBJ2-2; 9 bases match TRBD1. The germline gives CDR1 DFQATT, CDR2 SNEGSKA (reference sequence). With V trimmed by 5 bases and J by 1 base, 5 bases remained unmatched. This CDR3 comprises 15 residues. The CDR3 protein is CSAGGGQGNTGELFF. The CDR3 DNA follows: TGCAGTGCTGGGGGGGGACAGGGGAACACCGGGGAGCTGTTTTTT.

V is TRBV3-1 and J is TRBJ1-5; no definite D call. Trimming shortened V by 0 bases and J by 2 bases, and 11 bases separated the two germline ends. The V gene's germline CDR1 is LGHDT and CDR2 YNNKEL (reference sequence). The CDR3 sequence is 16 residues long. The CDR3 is CASSQERGGGNQPQHF. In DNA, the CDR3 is TGTGCCAGCAGCCAAGAAAGAGGAGGCGGCAATCAGCCCCAGCATTTT.

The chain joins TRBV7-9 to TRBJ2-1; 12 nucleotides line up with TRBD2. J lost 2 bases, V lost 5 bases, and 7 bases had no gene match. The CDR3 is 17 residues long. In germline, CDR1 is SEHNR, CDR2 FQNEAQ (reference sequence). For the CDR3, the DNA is TGTGCCAGCAGCCTCAGGACTAGCGGGGTCACCTACAATGAGCAGTTCTTC. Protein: CASSLRTSGVTYNEQFF.

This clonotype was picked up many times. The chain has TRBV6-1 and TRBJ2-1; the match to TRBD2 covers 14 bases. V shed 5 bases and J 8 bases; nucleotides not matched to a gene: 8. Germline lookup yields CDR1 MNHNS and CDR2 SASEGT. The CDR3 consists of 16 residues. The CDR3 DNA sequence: TGTGCCAGCAGTTCCCAGACTAGCGGGAGGGACGATGAGCAGTTCTTC. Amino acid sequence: CASSSQTSGRDDEQFF.

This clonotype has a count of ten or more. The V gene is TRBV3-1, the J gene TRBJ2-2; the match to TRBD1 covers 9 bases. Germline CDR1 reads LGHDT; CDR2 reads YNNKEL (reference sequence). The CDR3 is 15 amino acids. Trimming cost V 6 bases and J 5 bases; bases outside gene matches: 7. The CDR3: CASRSGDRETGELFF. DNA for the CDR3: TGTGCCAGCAGGTCTGGGGACAGGGAGACCGGGGAGCTGTTTTTT.

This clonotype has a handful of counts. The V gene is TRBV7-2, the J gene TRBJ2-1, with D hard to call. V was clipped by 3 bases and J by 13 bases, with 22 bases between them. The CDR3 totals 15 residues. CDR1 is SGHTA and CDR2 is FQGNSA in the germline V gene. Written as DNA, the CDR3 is TGTGCCAGCAGCTTTCTTCGGGCGGTCGGCCCAAGACAGTTCTTC. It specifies CASSFLRAVGPRQFF.

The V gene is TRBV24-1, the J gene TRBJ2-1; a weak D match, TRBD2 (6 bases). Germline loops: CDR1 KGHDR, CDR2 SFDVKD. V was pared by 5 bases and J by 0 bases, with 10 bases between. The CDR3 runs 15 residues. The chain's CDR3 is CATSGRGSSYNEQFF. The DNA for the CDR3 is TGTGCCACCAGTGGGAGGGGAAGCTCCTACAATGAGCAGTTCTTC.

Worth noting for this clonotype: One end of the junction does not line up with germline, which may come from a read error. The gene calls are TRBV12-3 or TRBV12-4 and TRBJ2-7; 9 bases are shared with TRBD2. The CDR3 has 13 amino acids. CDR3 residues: CTSRSGGRHEQYF. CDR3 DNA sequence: TGTACCAGCAGGAGCGGGGGGCGCCACGAGCAGTACTTC.

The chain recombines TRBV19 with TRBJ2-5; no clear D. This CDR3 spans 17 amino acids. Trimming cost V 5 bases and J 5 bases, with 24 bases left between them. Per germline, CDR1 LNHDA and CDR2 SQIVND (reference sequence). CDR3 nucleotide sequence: TGTGCCAGTAGTGCACCGCGATTTATGGGCACTGGGGAGACCCAGTACTTC. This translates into CASSAPRFMGTGETQYF.

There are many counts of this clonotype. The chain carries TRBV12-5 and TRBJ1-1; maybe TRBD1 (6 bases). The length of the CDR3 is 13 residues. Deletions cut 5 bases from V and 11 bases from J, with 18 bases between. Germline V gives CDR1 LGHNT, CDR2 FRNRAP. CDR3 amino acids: CASGITGLSVAFF. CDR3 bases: TGTGCTAGTGGTATTACAGGGTTATCAGTCGCTTTCTTT.

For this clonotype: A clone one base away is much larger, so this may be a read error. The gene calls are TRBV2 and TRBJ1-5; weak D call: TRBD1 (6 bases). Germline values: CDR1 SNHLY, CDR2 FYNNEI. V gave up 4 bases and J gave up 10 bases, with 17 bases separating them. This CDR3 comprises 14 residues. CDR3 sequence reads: CASSGGLKGHPQHF. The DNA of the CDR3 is TGTGCCAGCAGTGGGGGGCTCAAAGGTCATCCCCAGCATTTT.

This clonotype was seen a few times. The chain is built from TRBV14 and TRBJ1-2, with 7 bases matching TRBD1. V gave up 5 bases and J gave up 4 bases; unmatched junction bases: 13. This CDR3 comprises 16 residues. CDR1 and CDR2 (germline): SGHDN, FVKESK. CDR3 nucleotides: TGTGCCAGCAGCGCATTAACAGGGGTGGGAGCCTATGGCTACACCTTC. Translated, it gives CASSALTGVGAYGYTF.

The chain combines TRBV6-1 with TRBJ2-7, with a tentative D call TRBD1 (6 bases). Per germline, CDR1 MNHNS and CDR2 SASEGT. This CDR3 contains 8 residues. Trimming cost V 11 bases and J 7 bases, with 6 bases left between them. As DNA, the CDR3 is TGTGCCGGACAGGAGCAGTACTTC. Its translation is CAGQEQYF.

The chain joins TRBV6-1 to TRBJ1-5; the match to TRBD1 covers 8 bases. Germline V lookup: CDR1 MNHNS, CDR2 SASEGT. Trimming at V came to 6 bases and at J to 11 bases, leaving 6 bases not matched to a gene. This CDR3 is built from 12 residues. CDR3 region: CASSHDRGAQHF. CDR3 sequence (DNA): TGTGCCAGCAGCCATGACAGGGGAGCCCAGCATTTT.

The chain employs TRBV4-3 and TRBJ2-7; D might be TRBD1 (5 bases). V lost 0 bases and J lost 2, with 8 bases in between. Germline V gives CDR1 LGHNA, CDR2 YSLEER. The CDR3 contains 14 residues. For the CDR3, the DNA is TGCGCCAGCAGCCAAGACCCAGGGACCTACGAGCAGTACTTC. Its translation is CASSQDPGTYEQYF.

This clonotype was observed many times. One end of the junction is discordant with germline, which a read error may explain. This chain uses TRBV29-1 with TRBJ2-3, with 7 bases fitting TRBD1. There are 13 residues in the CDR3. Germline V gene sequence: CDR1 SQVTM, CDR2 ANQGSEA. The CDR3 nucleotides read TGCAGCGTTAAAGACAGGGAATTTGATACGCAGTATTTT. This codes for CSVKDREFDTQYF.

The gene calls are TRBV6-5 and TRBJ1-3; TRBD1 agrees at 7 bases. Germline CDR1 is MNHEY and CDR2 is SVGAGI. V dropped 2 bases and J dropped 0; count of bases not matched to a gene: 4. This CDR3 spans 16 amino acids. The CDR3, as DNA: TGTGCCAGCAGTTACACAGGGGCCATCTCTGGAAACACCATATATTTT. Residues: CASSYTGAISGNTIYF.

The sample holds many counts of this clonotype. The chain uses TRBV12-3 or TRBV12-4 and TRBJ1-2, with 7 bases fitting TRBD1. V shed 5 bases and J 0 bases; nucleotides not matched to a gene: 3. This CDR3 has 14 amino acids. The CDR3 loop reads CASSRQGTNYGYTF. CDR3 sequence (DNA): TGTGCCAGCAGTCGACAGGGTACTAACTATGGCTACACCTTC.

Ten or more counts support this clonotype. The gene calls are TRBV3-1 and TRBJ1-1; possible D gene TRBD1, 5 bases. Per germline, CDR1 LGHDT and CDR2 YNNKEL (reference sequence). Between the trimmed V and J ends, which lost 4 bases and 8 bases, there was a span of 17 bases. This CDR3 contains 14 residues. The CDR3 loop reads CASSLRDGRGEAFF. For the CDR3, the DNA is TGTGCCAGCAGCCTCAGGGACGGCCGAGGAGAAGCTTTCTTT.

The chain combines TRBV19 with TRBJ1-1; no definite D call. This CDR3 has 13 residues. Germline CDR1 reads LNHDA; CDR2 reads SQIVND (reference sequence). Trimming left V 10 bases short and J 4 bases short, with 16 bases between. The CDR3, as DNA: TGTGCCACCGAGGCCTATGCCCCCACTGAAGCTTTCTTT. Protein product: CATEAYAPTEAFF.

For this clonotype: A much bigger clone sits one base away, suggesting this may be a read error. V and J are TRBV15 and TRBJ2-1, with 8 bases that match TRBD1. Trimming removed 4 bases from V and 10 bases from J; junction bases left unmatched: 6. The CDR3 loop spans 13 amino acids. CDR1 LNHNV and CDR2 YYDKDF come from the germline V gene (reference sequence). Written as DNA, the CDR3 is TGTGCCACCAGCACCGGGACAGGCCACGAGCAGTTCTTC. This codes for CATSTGTGHEQFF.